This T cell receptor (beta chain) comes out of a study of shared clonotypes between healthy human individuals. The overall study: The donor pool was made up of a couple of women and a few men aged 18 to 49.

Naive CD8 cells lacked CD45RO and underwent positive selection for CCR7, leaving out terminally differentiated effector memory CD45RA+ cells. Those who donated, Caucasian adults without exception, all lived in Nashville, Tennessee. For sorted subsets, approximately 200 ng DNA per replicate equaled approximately 32,000 T cell genomes. Only in-frame clones appear in the TCRdb table, and some are missing; sequencing was by immunoSEQ multiplex PCR. The sample lists about 2 million clones, just under 95% occurring once. This TCR was recovered from a young man in good health. The sample consisted of naive CD8+ T cells sorted from blood.

Here the CDR3 DNA reads TGTGCCAGTGGGGTGTCGGGGGGGGAGCTGTTTTTT. Protein: CASGVSGGELFF. The chain combines TRBV27 with TRBJ2-2, with D possibly TRBD2 on 5 matching bases. The length of the CDR3 is 12 residues. V was pared by 9 bases and J by 8 bases, with 13 bases between. CDR1 and CDR2 from the germline V gene are MNHEY and SMNVEV (reference sequence).